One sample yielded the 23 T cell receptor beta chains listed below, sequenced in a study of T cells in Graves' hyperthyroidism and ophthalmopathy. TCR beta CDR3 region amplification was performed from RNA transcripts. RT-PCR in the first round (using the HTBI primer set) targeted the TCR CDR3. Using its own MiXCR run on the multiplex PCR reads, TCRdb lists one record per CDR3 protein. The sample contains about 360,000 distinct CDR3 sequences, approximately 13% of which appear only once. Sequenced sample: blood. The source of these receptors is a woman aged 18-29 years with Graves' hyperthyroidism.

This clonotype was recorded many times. CDR3: CASSYETGAYEQYF. The CDR3, as DNA: TGTGCCAGCAGTTACGAGACAGGGGCCTACGAGCAGTACTTC. The chain couples TRBV6-6 to TRBJ2-7; TRBD1 matches 8 bases. J gave up 2 bases and V 2 bases, and 2 bases lay outside the gene matches. The CDR3 covers 14 residues. Germline CDR1 reads MNHNY; CDR2 reads SVGAGI (reference sequence).

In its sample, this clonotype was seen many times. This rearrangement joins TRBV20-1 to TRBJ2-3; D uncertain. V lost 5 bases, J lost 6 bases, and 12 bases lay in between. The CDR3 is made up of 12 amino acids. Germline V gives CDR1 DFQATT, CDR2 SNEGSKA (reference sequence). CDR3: CSALTKVDTQYF. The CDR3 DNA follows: TGCAGTGCTCTGACCAAGGTTGATACGCAGTATTTT.

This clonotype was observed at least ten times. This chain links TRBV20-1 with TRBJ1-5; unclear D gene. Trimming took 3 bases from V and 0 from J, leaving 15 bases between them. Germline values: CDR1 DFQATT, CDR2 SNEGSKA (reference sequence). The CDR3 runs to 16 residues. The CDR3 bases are TGCAGTGCTAGCTTATTCGGGAGGCTTAGCAATCAGCCCCAGCATTTT. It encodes CSASLFGRLSNQPQHF.

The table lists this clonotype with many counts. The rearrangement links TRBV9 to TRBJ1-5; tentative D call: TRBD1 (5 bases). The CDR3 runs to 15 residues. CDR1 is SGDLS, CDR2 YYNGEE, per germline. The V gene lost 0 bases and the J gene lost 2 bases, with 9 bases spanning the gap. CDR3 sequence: CASSVGVGGNQPQHF. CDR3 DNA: TGTGCCAGCAGCGTAGGTGTAGGGGGCAATCAGCCCCAGCATTTT.

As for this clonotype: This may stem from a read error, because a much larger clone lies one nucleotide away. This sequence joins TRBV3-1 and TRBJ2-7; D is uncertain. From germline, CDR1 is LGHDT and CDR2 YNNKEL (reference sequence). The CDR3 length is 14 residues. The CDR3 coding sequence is TGTGCCAACAGCCAAGATAAGGCCGCGCTGGAGCAGTACTTC. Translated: CANSQDKAALEQYF.

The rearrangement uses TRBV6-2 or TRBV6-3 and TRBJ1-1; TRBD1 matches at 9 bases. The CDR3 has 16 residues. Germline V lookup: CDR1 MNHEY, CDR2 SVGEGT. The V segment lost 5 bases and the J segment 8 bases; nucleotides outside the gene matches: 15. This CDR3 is CASSPGQGFPGVEAFF. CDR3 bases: TGTGCCAGCAGTCCGGGACAGGGCTTCCCGGGGGTCGAAGCTTTCTTT.

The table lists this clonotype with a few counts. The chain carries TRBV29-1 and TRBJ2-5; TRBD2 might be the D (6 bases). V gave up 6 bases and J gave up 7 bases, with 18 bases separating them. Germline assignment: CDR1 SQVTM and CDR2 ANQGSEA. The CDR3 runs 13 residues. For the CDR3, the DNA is TGCAGCGTAGAGACTAGGTTGACTGGGACCCAGTACTTC. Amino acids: CSVETRLTGTQYF.

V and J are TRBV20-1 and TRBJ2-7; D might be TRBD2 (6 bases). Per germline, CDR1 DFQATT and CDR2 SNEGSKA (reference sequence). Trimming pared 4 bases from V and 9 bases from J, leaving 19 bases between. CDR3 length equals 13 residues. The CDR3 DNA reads TGCAGTGCTATACTAGCCGGAATCCCCGCGCAGTACTTC. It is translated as CSAILAGIPAQYF.

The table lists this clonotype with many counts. CDR3 DNA sequence: TGTGCCAGCAGTTTAGGGACTAGCGGGGGGTTTACAGAGACCCAGTACTTC. Translating gives CASSLGTSGGFTETQYF. The chain links TRBV27 to TRBJ2-5, with TRBD2 identical over 15 bases. Germline CDR1 reads MNHEY; CDR2 reads SMNVEV (reference sequence). The CDR3 contains 17 residues. Germline trimming cut 2 bases from V and 4 bases from J; bases unmatched to any gene: 5.

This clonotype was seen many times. The CDR3 loop reads CASSLTGTSGINEQFF. The CDR3 nucleotides read TGTGCCAGCAGCCTGACCGGGACTAGCGGAATAAATGAGCAGTTCTTC. The J gene is TRBJ2-1, the V gene TRBV7-2; 11 bases match TRBD2. The CDR3 totals 16 residues. The ends lost 5 bases at V and 7 bases at J; junction bases unmatched: 10. Germline V gene data show CDR1 as SGHTA and CDR2 as FQGNSA.

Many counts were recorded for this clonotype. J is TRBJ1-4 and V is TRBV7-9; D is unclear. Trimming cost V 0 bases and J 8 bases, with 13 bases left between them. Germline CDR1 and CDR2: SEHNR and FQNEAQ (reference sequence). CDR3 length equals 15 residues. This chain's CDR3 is CASSLASGLEEKLFF. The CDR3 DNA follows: TGTGCCAGCAGCTTAGCTTCGGGCCTAGAGGAAAAACTGTTTTTT. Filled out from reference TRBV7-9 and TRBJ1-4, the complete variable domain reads DTGVSQNPRHKITKRGQNVTFRCDPISEHNRLYWYRQTLGQGPEFLTYFQNEAQLEKSRLLSDRFSAERPKGSFSTLEIQRTEQGDSAMYLCASSLASGLEEKLFFGSGTQLSVL.

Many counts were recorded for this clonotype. The CDR3 region has the DNA TGTGCCAGCAGTTCCGCGGACAGGTTCTATGAAGATACGCAGTATTTT. Its protein is CASSSADRFYEDTQYF. The chain couples TRBV6-2 or TRBV6-3 to TRBJ2-3; TRBD1 agrees at 7 bases. Trimming removed 4 bases from V and 5 bases from J; junction bases left unmatched: 12. The CDR3 contains 16 residues. Germline loops: CDR1 MNHEY, CDR2 SVGEGT.

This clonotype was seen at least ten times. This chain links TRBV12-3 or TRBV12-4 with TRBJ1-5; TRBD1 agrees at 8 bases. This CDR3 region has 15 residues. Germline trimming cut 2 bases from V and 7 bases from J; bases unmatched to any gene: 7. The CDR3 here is CASSLFSGGGQPQHF. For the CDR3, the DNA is TGTGCCAGCAGTTTATTTTCAGGGGGCGGGCAGCCCCAGCATTTT.

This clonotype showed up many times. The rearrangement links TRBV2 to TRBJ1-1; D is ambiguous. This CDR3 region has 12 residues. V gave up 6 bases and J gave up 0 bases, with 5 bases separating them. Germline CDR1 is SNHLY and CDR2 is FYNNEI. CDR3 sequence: CASRPMNTEAFF. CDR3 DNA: TGTGCCAGCAGGCCAATGAACACTGAAGCTTTCTTT.

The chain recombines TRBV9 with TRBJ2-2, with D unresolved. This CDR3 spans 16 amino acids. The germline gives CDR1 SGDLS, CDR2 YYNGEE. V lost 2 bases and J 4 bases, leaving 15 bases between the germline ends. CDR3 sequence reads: CASSVHSAAGTGELFF. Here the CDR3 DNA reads TGTGCCAGCAGCGTCCACAGCGCCGCCGGCACCGGGGAGCTGTTTTTT.

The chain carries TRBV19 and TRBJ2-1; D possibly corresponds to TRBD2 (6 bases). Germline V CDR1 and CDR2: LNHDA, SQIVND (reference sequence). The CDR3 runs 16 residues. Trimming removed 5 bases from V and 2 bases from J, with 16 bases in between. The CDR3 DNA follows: TGTGCCAGTAGTGATTCCGGGACTGAGGCCTACAATGAGCAGTTCTTC. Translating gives CASSDSGTEAYNEQFF. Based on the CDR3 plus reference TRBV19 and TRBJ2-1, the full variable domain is DGGITQSPKYLFRKEGQNVTLSCEQNLNHDAMYWYRQDPGQGLRLIYYSQIVNDFQKGDIAEGYSVSREKKESFPLTVTSAQKNPTAFYLCASSDSGTEAYNEQFFGPGTRLTVL.

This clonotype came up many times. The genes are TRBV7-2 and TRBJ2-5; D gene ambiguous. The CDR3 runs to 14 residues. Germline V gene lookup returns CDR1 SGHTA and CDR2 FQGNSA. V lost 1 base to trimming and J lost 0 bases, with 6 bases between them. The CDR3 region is CASSLGTHQETQYF. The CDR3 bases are TGTGCCAGCAGCTTAGGGACGCACCAAGAGACCCAGTACTTC.

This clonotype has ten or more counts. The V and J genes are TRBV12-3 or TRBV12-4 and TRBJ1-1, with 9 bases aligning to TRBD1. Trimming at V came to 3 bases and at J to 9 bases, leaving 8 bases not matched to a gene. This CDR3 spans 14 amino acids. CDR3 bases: TGTGCCAGCAGTTTCGGGACAGGGAGGAACCAAGCTTTCTTT. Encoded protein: CASSFGTGRNQAFF.

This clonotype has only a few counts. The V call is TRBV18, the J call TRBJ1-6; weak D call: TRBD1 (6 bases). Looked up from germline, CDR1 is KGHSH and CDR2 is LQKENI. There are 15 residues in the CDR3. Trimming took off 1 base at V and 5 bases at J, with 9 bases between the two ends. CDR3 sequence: CASSPLAGDNSPLHF. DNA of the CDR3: TGTGCCAGCTCACCACTAGCAGGGGATAATTCACCCCTCCACTTT.

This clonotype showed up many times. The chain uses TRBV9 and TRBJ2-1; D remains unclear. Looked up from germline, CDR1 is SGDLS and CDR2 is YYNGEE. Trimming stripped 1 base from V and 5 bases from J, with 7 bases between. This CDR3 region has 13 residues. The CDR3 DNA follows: TGTGCCAGCAGCGTAAATCGGCACAATGAGCAGTTCTTC. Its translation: CASSVNRHNEQFF.

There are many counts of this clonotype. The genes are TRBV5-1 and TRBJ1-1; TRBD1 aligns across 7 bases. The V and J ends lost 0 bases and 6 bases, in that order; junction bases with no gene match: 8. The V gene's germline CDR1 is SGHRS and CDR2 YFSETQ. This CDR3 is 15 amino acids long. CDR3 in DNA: TGCGCCAGCAGCTTGGCCCCAGGACAGGAGGCTGAAGCTTTCTTT. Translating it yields CASSLAPGQEAEAFF.

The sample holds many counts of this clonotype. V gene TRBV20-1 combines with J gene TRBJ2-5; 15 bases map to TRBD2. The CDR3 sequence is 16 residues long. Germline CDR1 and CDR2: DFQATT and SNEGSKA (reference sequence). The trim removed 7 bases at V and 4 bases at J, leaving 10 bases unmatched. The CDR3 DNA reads TGCAGTGTTACCGGGACTAGCGGGAGGAGGGGAGAGACCCAGTACTTC. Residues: CSVTGTSGRRGETQYF.

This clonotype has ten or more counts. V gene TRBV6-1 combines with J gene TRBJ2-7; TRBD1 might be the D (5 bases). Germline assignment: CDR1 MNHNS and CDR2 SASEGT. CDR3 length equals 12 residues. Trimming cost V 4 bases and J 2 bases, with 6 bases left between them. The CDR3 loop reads CASSATAYEQYF. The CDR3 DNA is TGTGCCAGCAGTGCGACAGCCTACGAGCAGTACTTC.